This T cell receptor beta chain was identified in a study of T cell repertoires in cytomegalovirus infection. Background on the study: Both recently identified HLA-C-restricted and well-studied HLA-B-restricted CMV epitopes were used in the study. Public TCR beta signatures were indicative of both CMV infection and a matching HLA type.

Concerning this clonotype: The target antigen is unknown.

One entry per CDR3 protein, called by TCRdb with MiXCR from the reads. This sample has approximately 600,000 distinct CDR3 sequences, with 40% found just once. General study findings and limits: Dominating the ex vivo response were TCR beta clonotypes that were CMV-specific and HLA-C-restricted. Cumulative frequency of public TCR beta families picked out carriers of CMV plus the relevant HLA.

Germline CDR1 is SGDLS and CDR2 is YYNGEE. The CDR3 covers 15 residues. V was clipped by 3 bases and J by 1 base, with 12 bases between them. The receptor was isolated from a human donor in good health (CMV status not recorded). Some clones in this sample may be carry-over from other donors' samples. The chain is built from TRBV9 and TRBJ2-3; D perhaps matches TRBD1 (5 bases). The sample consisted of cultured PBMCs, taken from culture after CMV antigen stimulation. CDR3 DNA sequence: TGTGCCAGCAGCGCTCAGCTGACAGGCACAGATACGCAGTATTTT. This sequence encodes CASSAQLTGTDTQYF.